These 12 T cell receptor beta chains came from one sample sequenced in a study of shared clonotypes between healthy human individuals. CD45RO negativity and positive selection for CCR7 defined naive CD8 cells, a population that excluded terminally differentiated effector memory CD45RA+ cells. Measured with immunoSEQ multiplex PCR; TCRdb has only the in-frame clones, and not every one. Here the sample spans some 2 million clones, less than 95% being singletons. Sequenced material: naive CD8+ T cells sorted from blood. The receptors come from a man younger than 35 in good health.

This chain uses TRBV4-1 with TRBJ2-7; D tentatively reads TRBD1 or TRBD2 (5 bases each). V lost 2 bases, J lost 3 bases, and 14 bases lay in between. The germline V gene encodes CDR1 MGHRA and CDR2 YSYEKL. This CDR3 has 15 residues. The CDR3 bases are TGCGCCAGCAGCCAAATGCCGGGACCCTTCTACGAGCAGTACTTC. Protein sequence: CASSQMPGPFYEQYF.

The V and J genes are TRBV9 and TRBJ1-2; TRBD1 is a possible D gene (6 bases). Germline-derived CDR1 and CDR2 are SGDLS and YYNGEE. With 7 bases removed from V and 6 bases from J, the gap between germline ends came to 13 bases. The CDR3 runs to 12 residues. The CDR3 region is CASSSGADGYTF. CDR3 nucleotide sequence: TGTGCCAGCTCCTCGGGGGCGGATGGCTACACCTTC.

The chain joins TRBV10-3 to TRBJ1-2; D is perhaps TRBD1 (5 bases). This CDR3 spans 14 amino acids. V was cut by 10 bases and J by 2 bases, with 17 bases left in between. CDR1 is ENHRY, CDR2 SYGVKD, per germline. As DNA, the CDR3 is TGTGCCACCCCCGGGGGAGGGGACAACTATGGCTACACCTTC. Translated, it gives CATPGGGDNYGYTF.

Only one count was recorded for this clone. This rearrangement joins TRBV13 to TRBJ2-3; D gene ambiguous. Trimming shortened V by 5 bases and J by 0 bases, and 15 bases separated the two germline ends. CDR1 is PRHDT and CDR2 is FYEKMQ in the germline V gene (reference sequence). The CDR3 loop spans 16 amino acids. The CDR3 loop is CASSPSDRPSTDTQYF. As DNA, the CDR3 is TGTGCCAGCAGCCCCTCGGACCGTCCTAGCACAGATACGCAGTATTTT.

This chain links TRBV19 with TRBJ1-5; a weak D match, TRBD1 (5 bases). V was pared by 2 bases and J by 6 bases, with 11 bases between. The germline V gene encodes CDR1 LNHDA and CDR2 SQIVND (reference sequence). The CDR3 is 14 amino acids. CDR3 sequence (DNA): TGTGCCAGTAGTATATGGGGGGTGAGTCAGCCCCAGCATTTT. Protein sequence: CASSIWGVSQPQHF.

The chain joins TRBV13 to TRBJ2-7; D is undetermined. The germline gives CDR1 PRHDT, CDR2 FYEKMQ (reference sequence). This CDR3 has 11 residues. Between the trimmed V and J ends, which lost 4 bases and 5 bases, there was a span of 6 bases. The chain's CDR3 is CASSSKNEQYF. DNA of the CDR3: TGTGCCAGCAGCTCTAAGAACGAGCAGTACTTC.

V usage is TRBV6-1 and J usage is TRBJ2-7, with 7 nucleotides matching TRBD1. V was clipped by 2 bases and J by 9 bases; unmatched bases: 7. The CDR3 consists of 13 residues. The germline gives CDR1 MNHNS, CDR2 SASEGT. CDR3 coding DNA: TGTGCCAGCAGTGAATACAGGGGATGGGGGCAGTACTTC. This codes for CASSEYRGWGQYF.

The rearrangement uses TRBV4-1 and TRBJ2-7; the D gene could be TRBD1 or TRBD2 (7 bases each). V was shortened by 2 bases and J by 0 bases, with 14 bases between the two germline ends. There are 16 residues in the CDR3. Germline V gene data show CDR1 as MGHRA and CDR2 as YSYEKL. The CDR3 protein is CASSQQGGTTSYEQYF. The CDR3 DNA reads TGCGCCAGCAGCCAACAGGGGGGGACTACCTCCTACGAGCAGTACTTC.

V is TRBV6-5 and J is TRBJ2-1; D not certain. The germline gives CDR1 MNHEY, CDR2 SVGAGI. This CDR3 has 16 amino acids. V was pared by 0 bases and J by 2 bases, with 11 bases between. For the CDR3, the DNA is TGTGCCAGCAGTTACTCGCAGGCCCTTCCCTACAATGAGCAGTTCTTC. Its translation is CASSYSQALPYNEQFF.

The chain employs TRBV6-6 and TRBJ1-2, with D unclear. Germline-derived CDR1 and CDR2 are MNHNY and SVGAGI (reference sequence). CDR3 length: 13 amino acids. V dropped 2 bases and J dropped 2 bases, with 6 bases sitting between them. For the CDR3, the DNA is TGTGCCAGCAGTTACGGCCCAAACTATGGCTACACCTTC. Translating it yields CASSYGPNYGYTF.

The chain recombines TRBV7-2 with TRBJ2-1; D might be TRBD1 (5 bases). CDR3 size: 14 residues. The V end was cut by 5 bases, the J end by 6 bases, with 14 bases between. Germline lookup yields CDR1 SGHTA and CDR2 FQGNSA. The CDR3 region is CASSPLGALNEQFF. CDR3 nucleotides: TGTGCCAGCAGCCCCCTAGGGGCCCTCAATGAGCAGTTCTTC.

V is TRBV11-2 and J is TRBJ2-1, with 16 bases that match TRBD2. Trimming took 5 bases from V and 7 from J; bases not matched to a gene: 5. CDR1 is SGHAT and CDR2 is FQNNGV in the germline V gene. The CDR3 is 16 residues long. Here the CDR3 reads CASSTGTSGRGNEQFF. The CDR3 nucleotides read TGTGCCAGCAGCACCGGGACTAGCGGGAGGGGAAATGAGCAGTTCTTC.